Below, 11 T cell receptor beta chains from the same sample are listed, as sequenced in a study of CD8+CD57+ T cells in acquired aplastic anemia listed by TCRdb under 2018. The patients picked for sequencing were ones in whom flow cytometry had shown an expansion of CD8+CD57+ cells. Sequencing was performed on an Illumina HiSeq 2000. Genomic DNA served as template for TCR beta VDJ combination and CDR3 sequence profiling. The public reads were run again by TCRdb, first through fastp at Q25 and then through MiXCR, and only productive beta chains were kept. Every CDR3 protein is listed once, alongside the most common genes and DNA of its rows. For this sample there are 150,000 to 200,000 distinct CDR3 sequences; almost 50% appear just once. The biggest ten clones account for approximately 12% of the sample. Sequencing was carried out using sorted CD4+, CD8+, or CD8+CD57+ T cells (not recorded which) from PBMCs. The receptors come from a human donor with aplastic anemia.

The chain combines TRBV11-3 with TRBJ2-5; D is uncertain. Trimming left V 0 bases short and J 1 base short, with 15 bases between. Per the germline V gene, CDR1 is SGHNT and CDR2 is YENEEA. CDR3 length: 17 amino acids. Here the CDR3 DNA reads TGTGCCAGCAGCTTAGACTCTTTGCGTCTCTTCCAAGAGACCCAGTACTTC. Its translation is CASSLDSLRLFQETQYF.

This clonotype was picked up many times. The gene calls are TRBV5-1 and TRBJ1-2, with D tentatively TRBD1 (5 bases). Looked up from germline, CDR1 is SGHRS and CDR2 is YFSETQ. V was clipped by 3 bases and J by 10 bases, with 19 bases between them. The CDR3 totals 14 residues. The CDR3 protein is CASSWGDRSVDYTF. CDR3 bases: TGCGCCAGCAGCTGGGGGGACCGGTCTGTTGACTACACCTTC.

This clonotype came up many times. The CDR3 DNA reads as TGCGCCAGCAGCTCCGGGGACAGGGTGGAAGAGACCCAGTACTTC. Its protein is CASSSGDRVEETQYF. The chain uses TRBV5-1 and TRBJ2-5; 9 nucleotides line up with TRBD1. J lost 3 bases, V lost 3 bases, and 6 bases had no gene match. Per the germline V gene, CDR1 is SGHRS and CDR2 is YFSETQ. This CDR3 has 15 residues.

In its sample, this clonotype was seen many times. This chain joins TRBV19 and TRBJ2-3; perhaps TRBD2 as D (5 bases). Germline lookup yields CDR1 LNHDA and CDR2 SQIVND (reference sequence). V lost 3 bases and J 5 bases, leaving 15 bases between the germline ends. The CDR3 has 15 amino acids. The CDR3 sequence is CASSMRFREIDTQYF. Here the CDR3 DNA reads TGTGCCAGTAGTATGAGATTTCGGGAAATAGATACGCAGTATTTT.

This clonotype was seen a single time. The chain links TRBV2 to TRBJ2-7; a possible D gene is TRBD2 (6 bases). Trimming removed 6 bases at V and 6 bases at J, with 15 bases between. Germline values: CDR1 SNHLY, CDR2 FYNNEI. The CDR3 consists of 13 residues. The CDR3, as DNA: TGTGCCAGCAGGGGGACTGTTCGGGGCGAGCAGTACTTC. Encoded protein: CASRGTVRGEQYF.

This chain connects TRBV5-1 to TRBJ1-1; D not resolved. Germline V gene sequence: CDR1 SGHRS, CDR2 YFSETQ. The CDR3 extends over 14 amino acids. V was cut by 1 base and J by 3 bases, with 10 bases left in between. The CDR3 loop reads CASSLQAEDTEAFF. CDR3 DNA: TGCGCCAGCAGCTTGCAGGCTGAGGACACTGAAGCTTTCTTT.

The rearrangement joins TRBV25-1 to TRBJ2-2, with D perhaps matching TRBD2 (5 bases). Germline lookup yields CDR1 MGHDK and CDR2 SYGVNS. There are 14 residues in the CDR3. Trimming stripped 6 bases from V and 7 bases from J, with 15 bases between. The CDR3 DNA is TGTGCCAGCAGCTTGGAGGTGGTCCGCGGGGAGCTGTTTTTT. It encodes CASSLEVVRGELFF. The whole variable domain, remainder taken from reference TRBV25-1 and TRBJ2-2, is EADIYQTPRYLVIGTGKKITLECSQTMGHDKMYWYQQDPGMELHLIHYSYGVNSTEKGDLSSESTVSRIRTEHFPLTLESARPSHTSQYLCASSLEVVRGELFFGEGSRLTVL.

In its sample, this clonotype was seen a few times. V is TRBV18 and J is TRBJ1-4; 9 bases line up with TRBD1. The CDR3 has 18 amino acids. Trimming removed 3 bases from V and 6 bases from J; junction bases left unmatched: 14. Germline CDR1 and CDR2: KGHSH and LQKENI. The CDR3 DNA reads TGTGCCAGCTCACCGGGGACAGGGAACCCCAGAGAATATGAAAAACTGTTTTTT. Protein sequence: CASSPGTGNPREYEKLFF.

The J gene is TRBJ2-1, the V gene TRBV5-1, with 8 bases identical to TRBD2. The CDR3 runs 15 residues. CDR1 SGHRS and CDR2 YFSETQ come from the germline V gene. The trim removed 1 base at V and 6 bases at J, leaving 6 bases unmatched. The CDR3 nucleotides read TGCGCCAGCAGCTTGTCCGGGGGGGCCGCCAATGAGCAGTTCTTC. Its protein product is CASSLSGGAANEQFF.

This clonotype was picked up one time. The CDR3 is CASSSQLLQETQYF. In DNA, the CDR3 is TGTGCCAGCAGCTCCCAACTGCTACAAGAGACCCAGTACTTC. This sequence joins TRBV7-9 and TRBJ2-5; D remains unclear. Germline V CDR1 and CDR2: SEHNR, FQNEAQ (reference sequence). V lost 4 bases and J 2 bases, leaving 11 bases between the germline ends. This CDR3 has 14 residues.

CDR3 sequence: CATSDSRQGSYEQYF. Written as DNA, the CDR3 is TGTGCCACCAGTGATTCCCGACAGGGTTCCTACGAGCAGTACTTC. This rearrangement joins TRBV24-1 to TRBJ2-7; TRBD1 matches at 7 bases. The CDR3 length is 15 residues. The J segment lost 1 base and the V segment lost 2 bases, leaving 4 bases of the junction unmatched. Per the germline V gene, CDR1 is KGHDR and CDR2 is SFDVKD.